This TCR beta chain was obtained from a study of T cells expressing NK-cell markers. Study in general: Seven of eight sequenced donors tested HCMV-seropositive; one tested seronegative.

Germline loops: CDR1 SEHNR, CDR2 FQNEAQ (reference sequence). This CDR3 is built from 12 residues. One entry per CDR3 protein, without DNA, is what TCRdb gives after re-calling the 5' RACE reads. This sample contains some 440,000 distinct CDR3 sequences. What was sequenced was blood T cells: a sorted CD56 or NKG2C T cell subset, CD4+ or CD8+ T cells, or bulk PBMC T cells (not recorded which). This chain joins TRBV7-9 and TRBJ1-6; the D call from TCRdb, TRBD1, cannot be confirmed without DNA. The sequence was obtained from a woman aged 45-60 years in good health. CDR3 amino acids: CASSFPDSPLHF.